The next 15 T cell receptor beta chains were all read from a single sample in a study of a mutant IDH1 vaccine in newly diagnosed glioma. The time point is: week 11, during vaccination. With topical imiquimod, each dose of the vaccine consisted of 300 ug of mutant IDH1 20-mer peptide. Using immunoSEQ multiplex PCR, the repertoire was profiled, and TCRdb retains in-frame clones only, with some absent. The sample lists 50,000 to 75,000 clones, about four fifths occurring once. Their antigens are not known. This specimen was PBMCs, taken from a glioma patient whose treatment included an IDH1 peptide vaccine. All receptors come from a man aged 50-60 years with glioma.

This chain joins TRBV30 and TRBJ1-5, with 10 bases that match TRBD1. The CDR3 runs 18 residues. Germline loops: CDR1 GTSNPN, CDR2 SVGIG (reference sequence). With V trimmed by 2 bases and J by 3 bases, 13 bases remained unmatched. This CDR3 is CAWSFGGPGTGDNQPQHF. In DNA form, the CDR3 reads TGTGCCTGGAGTTTCGGAGGCCCCGGGACAGGGGACAATCAGCCCCAGCATTTT.

The chain combines TRBV10-3 with TRBJ1-2, with 7 bases matching TRBD1. CDR1 and CDR2 (germline): ENHRY, SYGVKD. Germline trimming cut 2 bases from V and 8 bases from J; bases unmatched to any gene: 8. The CDR3 totals 14 residues. CDR3 sequence reads: CAISERQGVGGYTF. DNA for the CDR3: TGTGCCATCAGTGAGCGACAGGGCGTCGGCGGCTACACCTTC.

The chain couples TRBV19 to TRBJ2-2; no clear D gene. CDR1 and CDR2 from the germline V gene are LNHDA and SQIVND (reference sequence). Trimming pared 5 bases from V and 7 bases from J, leaving 14 bases between. The CDR3 has 14 amino acids. The CDR3 sequence: CASSLLFGDGELFF. The CDR3 nucleotides read TGTGCCAGTAGTTTGCTCTTTGGGGACGGGGAGCTGTTTTTT. Together with reference TRBV19 and TRBJ2-2, the CDR3 gives the full variable domain: DGGITQSPKYLFRKEGQNVTLSCEQNLNHDAMYWYRQDPGQGLRLIYYSQIVNDFQKGDIAEGYSVSREKKESFPLTVTSAQKNPTAFYLCASSLLFGDGELFFGEGSRLTVL.

J is TRBJ2-7 and V is TRBV7-2; 8 nucleotides align to TRBD2. The V gene end was trimmed by 4 bases and the J gene end by 2 bases; junction bases not matched to a gene: 1. Germline V lookup: CDR1 SGHTA, CDR2 FQGNSA. The CDR3 extends over 13 amino acids. For the CDR3, the DNA is TGTGCCAGCAGCTCCGGGGGGGCCTACGAGCAGTACTTC. This translates into CASSSGGAYEQYF.

The sample holds a few counts of this clone. The chain links TRBV27 to TRBJ1-5; D is unresolved. The CDR3 runs 13 residues. V was pared by 3 bases and J by 3 bases, with 6 bases between. Germline lookup yields CDR1 MNHEY and CDR2 SMNVEV (reference sequence). CDR3 sequence (DNA): TGTGCCAGCAGTTTTGGCCCCAATCAGCCCCAGCATTTT. Its translation is CASSFGPNQPQHF.

The chain employs TRBV5-1 and TRBJ2-1, with D unresolved. The CDR3 has 15 residues. The germline gives CDR1 SGHRS, CDR2 YFSETQ. Trimming removed 4 bases from V and 8 bases from J, with 19 bases in between. Here the CDR3 reads CASSPRPGNGDEQFF. In DNA, the CDR3 is TGCGCCAGCAGCCCGCGACCAGGTAACGGCGATGAGCAGTTCTTC.

The rearrangement joins TRBV11-2 to TRBJ1-1; unclear D gene. V dropped 1 base and J dropped 4 bases, with 4 bases sitting between them. The length of the CDR3 is 12 residues. Looked up from germline, CDR1 is SGHAT and CDR2 is FQNNGV. The DNA of the CDR3 is TGTGCCAGCAGCTTAGTGGGCACTGAAGCTTTCTTT. Translated, it gives CASSLVGTEAFF.

The gene calls are TRBV5-1 and TRBJ2-5, with D unresolved. Trimming took off 0 bases at V and 6 bases at J, with 3 bases between the two ends. In germline, CDR1 is SGHRS, CDR2 YFSETQ. CDR3 length equals 11 residues. CDR3 sequence: CASSLDQTQYF. As DNA, the CDR3 is TGCGCCAGCAGCTTGGACCAGACCCAGTACTTC.

In its sample, this clone was seen a few times. This chain uses TRBV4-2 with TRBJ1-4; possible D gene TRBD1, 5 bases. CDR3 length equals 17 residues. The V end lost 0 bases, the J end lost 5 bases, and 16 bases lay between the germline ends. CDR1 is LGHNA and CDR2 is YNFKEQ in the germline V gene. In DNA, the CDR3 is TGTGCCAGCAGCCAAGATCGATCCGGGACGGAAAATGAAAAACTGTTTTTT. It yields the protein CASSQDRSGTENEKLFF.

Ten or more counts support this clone. J is TRBJ2-1 and V is TRBV4-1; the D gene is possibly TRBD1 (5 bases). This CDR3 has 14 residues. Germline CDR1 reads MGHRA; CDR2 reads YSYEKL. The ends were cut back, 4 bases at V and 5 bases at J, with 12 bases in the middle. The CDR3 sequence is CASSPLTANNEQFF. For the CDR3, the DNA is TGCGCCAGCAGCCCCTTGACAGCTAACAATGAGCAGTTCTTC.

The rearrangement links TRBV6-5 to TRBJ2-7; tentatively, D is TRBD1 or TRBD2 (5 bases each). The CDR3 length is 14 residues. Germline loops: CDR1 MNHEY, CDR2 SVGAGI. V was cut by 0 bases and J by 6 bases, with 12 bases left in between. The CDR3 DNA reads TGTGCCAGCAGTTACTCGGGGGACCAGCGCGAGCAGTACTTC. Amino acid sequence: CASSYSGDQREQYF.

V and J are TRBV18 and TRBJ1-5; no firm D call. CDR1 and CDR2 from the germline V gene are KGHSH and LQKENI. The CDR3 has 15 residues. Trimming took 5 bases from V and 0 from J, leaving 11 bases between them. CDR3 DNA: TGTGCCAGCTCAGGATGGGCAGATAGCAATCAGCCCCAGCATTTT. Encoded protein: CASSGWADSNQPQHF.

The J gene is TRBJ2-7, the V gene TRBV10-1; 8 bases align to TRBD2. The CDR3 covers 15 residues. The germline CDR1 and CDR2 sequences are WNHNN and SYGVQD (reference sequence). Trimming at V came to 6 bases and at J to 6 bases, leaving 13 bases not matched to a gene. The CDR3 spells CASSHAGTRAGEQYF. The DNA for the CDR3 is TGCGCCAGCAGCCACGCCGGGACTAGGGCTGGCGAGCAGTACTTC.

The V gene is TRBV27, the J gene TRBJ2-7, with 8 bases that match TRBD1. Germline V gives CDR1 MNHEY, CDR2 SMNVEV (reference sequence). Losses at the gene ends were 5 bases for V and 3 bases for J; bases not matched to a gene: 3. The CDR3 length is 13 residues. In DNA, the CDR3 is TGTGCCAGCAGTCTGGGACAGGTCTACGAGCAGTACTTC. This gives the protein CASSLGQVYEQYF.

A single count supports this clone. The rearrangement joins TRBV4-3 to TRBJ1-5; D is unclear. The CDR3 is 13 amino acids. V was shortened by 1 base and J by 4 bases, with 5 bases between the two germline ends. Germline V gene lookup returns CDR1 LGHNA and CDR2 YSLEER. The CDR3 DNA reads as TGCGCCAGCAGCCAAGGGCCTAATCAGCCCCAGCATTTT. Translated, it gives CASSQGPNQPQHF.